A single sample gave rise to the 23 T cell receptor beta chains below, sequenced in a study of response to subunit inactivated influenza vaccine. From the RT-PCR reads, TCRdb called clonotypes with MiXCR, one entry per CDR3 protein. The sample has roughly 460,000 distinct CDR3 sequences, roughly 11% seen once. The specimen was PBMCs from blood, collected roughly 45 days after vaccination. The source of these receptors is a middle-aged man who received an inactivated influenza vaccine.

CDR3 bases: TGTGCCAGCAGCGCGGGACAGGGCCTAAGCTACACCTTC. This gives the protein CASSAGQGLSYTF. V is TRBV2 and J is TRBJ1-2, with 9 bases that match TRBD1. The V and J ends lost 6 bases and 9 bases, in that order; junction bases with no gene match: 8. The V gene's germline CDR1 is SNHLY and CDR2 FYNNEI. The CDR3 sequence is 13 residues long.

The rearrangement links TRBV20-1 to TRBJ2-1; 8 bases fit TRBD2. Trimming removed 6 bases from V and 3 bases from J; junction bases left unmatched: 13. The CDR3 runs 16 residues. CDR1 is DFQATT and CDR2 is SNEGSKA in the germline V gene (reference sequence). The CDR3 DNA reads TGCAGTGCCACCTCCTCAATAGCGGGATTCTACAATGAGCAGTTCTTC. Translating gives CSATSSIAGFYNEQFF.

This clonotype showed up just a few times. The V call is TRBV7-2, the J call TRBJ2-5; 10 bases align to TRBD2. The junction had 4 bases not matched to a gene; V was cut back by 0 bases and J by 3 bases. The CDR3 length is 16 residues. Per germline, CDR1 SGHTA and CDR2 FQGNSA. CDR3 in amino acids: CASSLALAGVKETQYF. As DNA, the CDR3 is TGTGCCAGCAGCTTAGCCCTAGCGGGGGTAAAAGAGACCCAGTACTTC.

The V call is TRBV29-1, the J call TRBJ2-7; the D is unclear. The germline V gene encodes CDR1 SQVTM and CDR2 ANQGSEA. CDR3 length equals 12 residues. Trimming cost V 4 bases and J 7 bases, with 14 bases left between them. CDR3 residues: CSVGFAEREQYF. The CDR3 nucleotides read TGCAGCGTTGGCTTCGCGGAGCGAGAGCAGTACTTC.

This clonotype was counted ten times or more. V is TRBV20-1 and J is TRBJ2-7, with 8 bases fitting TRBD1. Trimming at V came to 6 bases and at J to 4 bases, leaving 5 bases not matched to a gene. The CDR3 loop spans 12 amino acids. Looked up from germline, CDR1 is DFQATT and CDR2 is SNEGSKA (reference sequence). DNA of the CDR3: TGCAGTGCCGGAAGGGACAGGTACGAGCAGTACTTC. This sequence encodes CSAGRDRYEQYF.

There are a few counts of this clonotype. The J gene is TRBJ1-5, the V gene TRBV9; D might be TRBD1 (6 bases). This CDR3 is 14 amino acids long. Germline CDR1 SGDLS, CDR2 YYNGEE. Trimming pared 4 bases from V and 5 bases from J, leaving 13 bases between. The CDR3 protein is CASSLGQYDQPQHF. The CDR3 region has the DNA TGTGCCAGCAGCCTCGGACAGTACGATCAGCCCCAGCATTTT.

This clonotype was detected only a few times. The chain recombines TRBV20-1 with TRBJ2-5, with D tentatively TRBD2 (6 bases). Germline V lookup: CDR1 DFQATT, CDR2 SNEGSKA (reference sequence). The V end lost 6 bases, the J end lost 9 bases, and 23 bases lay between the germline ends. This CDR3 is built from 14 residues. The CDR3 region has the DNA TGCAGTGCCCATGGGGGTTTGGGGGGTTCGCCCCAGTACTTC. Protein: CSAHGGLGGSPQYF.

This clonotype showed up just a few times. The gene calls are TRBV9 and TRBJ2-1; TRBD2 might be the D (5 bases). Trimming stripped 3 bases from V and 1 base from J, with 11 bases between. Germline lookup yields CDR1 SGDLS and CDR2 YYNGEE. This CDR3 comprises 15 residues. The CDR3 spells CASSAHRLSYNEQFF. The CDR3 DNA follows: TGTGCCAGCAGCGCACACCGACTATCCTACAATGAGCAGTTCTTC. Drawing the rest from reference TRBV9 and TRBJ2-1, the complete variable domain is DSGVTQTPKHLITATGQRVTLRCSPRSGDLSVYWYQQSLDQGLQFLIQYYNGEERAKGNILERFSAQQFPDLHSELNLSSLELGDSALYFCASSAHRLSYNEQFFGPGTRLTVL.

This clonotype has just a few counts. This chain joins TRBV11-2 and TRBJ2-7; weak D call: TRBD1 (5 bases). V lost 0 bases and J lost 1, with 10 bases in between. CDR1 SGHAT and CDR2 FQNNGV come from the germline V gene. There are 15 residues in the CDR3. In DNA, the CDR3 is TGTGCCAGCAGCTTAGAGTCGTCAGGGTCCTACGAGCAGTACTTC. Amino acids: CASSLESSGSYEQYF.

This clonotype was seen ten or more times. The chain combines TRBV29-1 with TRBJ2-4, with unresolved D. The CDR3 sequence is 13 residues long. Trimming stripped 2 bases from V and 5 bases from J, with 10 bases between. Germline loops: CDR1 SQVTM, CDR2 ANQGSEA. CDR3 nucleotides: TGCAGCGTTGAACCGAGTGGGGAAAACATTCAGTACTTC. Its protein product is CSVEPSGENIQYF.

The CDR3 region is CAISESRQGADNEQFF. In nucleotides, the CDR3 is TGTGCCATCAGTGAGTCGAGGCAGGGGGCAGACAATGAGCAGTTCTTC. This rearrangement joins TRBV10-3 to TRBJ2-1; TRBD1 agrees at 8 bases. Per the germline V gene, CDR1 is ENHRY and CDR2 is SYGVKD. V shed 0 bases, J shed 5 bases, and the junction held 6 bases outside the gene matches. The CDR3 length is 16 residues.

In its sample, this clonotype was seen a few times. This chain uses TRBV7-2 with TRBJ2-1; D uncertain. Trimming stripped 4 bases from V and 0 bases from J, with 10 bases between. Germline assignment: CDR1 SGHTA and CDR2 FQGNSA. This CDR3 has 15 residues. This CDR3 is CASSSERSSYNEQFF. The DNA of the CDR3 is TGTGCCAGCAGCTCCGAGCGTTCCTCCTACAATGAGCAGTTCTTC.

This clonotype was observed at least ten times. The CDR3 DNA is TGTGCCAGCAGCTTCAAGGGGGACCCCTACAATGAGCAGTTCTTC. Translating gives CASSFKGDPYNEQFF. The rearrangement links TRBV7-2 to TRBJ2-1; possible D gene TRBD1, 6 bases. The length of the CDR3 is 15 residues. Germline-derived CDR1 and CDR2 are SGHTA and FQGNSA. The germline V and J ends were trimmed by 3 bases and 2 bases, with 11 bases remaining between them.

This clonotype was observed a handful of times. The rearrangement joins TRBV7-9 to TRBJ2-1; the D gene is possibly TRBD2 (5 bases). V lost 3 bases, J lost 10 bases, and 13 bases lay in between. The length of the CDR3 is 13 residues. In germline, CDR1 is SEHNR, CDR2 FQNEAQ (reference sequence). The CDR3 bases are TGTGCCAGCAGCTTTAGAGGGATGGAAGAGCAGTTCTTC. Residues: CASSFRGMEEQFF.

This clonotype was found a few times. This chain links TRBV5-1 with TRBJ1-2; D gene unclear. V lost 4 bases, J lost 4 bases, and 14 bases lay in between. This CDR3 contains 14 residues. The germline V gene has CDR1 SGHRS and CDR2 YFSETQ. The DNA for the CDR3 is TGCGCCAGCAGCCGGACGTCGGAGGGCTATGGCTACACCTTC. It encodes CASSRTSEGYGYTF.

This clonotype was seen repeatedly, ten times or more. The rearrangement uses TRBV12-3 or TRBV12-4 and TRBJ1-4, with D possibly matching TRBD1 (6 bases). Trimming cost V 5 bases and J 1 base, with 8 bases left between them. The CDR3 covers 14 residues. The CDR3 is CASSPGVTNEKLFF. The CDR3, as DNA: TGTGCCAGCAGTCCAGGGGTAACTAATGAAAAACTGTTTTTT.

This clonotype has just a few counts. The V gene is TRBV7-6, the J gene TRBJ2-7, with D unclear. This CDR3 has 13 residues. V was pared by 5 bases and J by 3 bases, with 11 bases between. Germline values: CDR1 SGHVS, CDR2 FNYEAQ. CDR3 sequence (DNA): TGTGCCAGCAGCCTAGGACGGTTCTACGAGCAGTACTTC. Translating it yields CASSLGRFYEQYF.

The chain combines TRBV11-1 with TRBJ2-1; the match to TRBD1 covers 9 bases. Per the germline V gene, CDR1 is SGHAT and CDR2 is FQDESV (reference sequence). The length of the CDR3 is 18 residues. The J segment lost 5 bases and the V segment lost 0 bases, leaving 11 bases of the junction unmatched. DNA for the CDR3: TGTGCCAGCAGCTTAGCCCGAAAGACAGGGGGACGGCACAATGAGCAGTTCTTC. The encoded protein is CASSLARKTGGRHNEQFF.

CDR3 DNA sequence: TGCAGTGCTCCAGCGGGAGCAGAGACCCAGTACTTC. It is translated as CSAPAGAETQYF. The chain couples TRBV20-1 to TRBJ2-5; 8 bases match TRBD2. The CDR3 totals 12 residues. With 5 bases clipped from V and 4 bases from J, the junction kept 3 bases outside the gene matches. From germline, CDR1 is DFQATT and CDR2 SNEGSKA (reference sequence).

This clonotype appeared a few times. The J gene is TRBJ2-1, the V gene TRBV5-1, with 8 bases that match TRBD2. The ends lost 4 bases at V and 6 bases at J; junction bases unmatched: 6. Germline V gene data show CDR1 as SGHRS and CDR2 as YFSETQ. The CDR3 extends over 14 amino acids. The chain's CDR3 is CASSGGLASNEQFF. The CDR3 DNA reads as TGCGCCAGCAGCGGCGGACTAGCCAGCAATGAGCAGTTCTTC.

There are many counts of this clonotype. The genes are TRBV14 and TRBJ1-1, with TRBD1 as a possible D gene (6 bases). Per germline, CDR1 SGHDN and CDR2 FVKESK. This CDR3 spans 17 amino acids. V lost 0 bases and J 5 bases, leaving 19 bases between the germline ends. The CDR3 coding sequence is TGTGCCAGCAGCCAAGATCTATATTGGGGGGGCAATACTGAAGCTTTCTTT. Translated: CASSQDLYWGGNTEAFF.

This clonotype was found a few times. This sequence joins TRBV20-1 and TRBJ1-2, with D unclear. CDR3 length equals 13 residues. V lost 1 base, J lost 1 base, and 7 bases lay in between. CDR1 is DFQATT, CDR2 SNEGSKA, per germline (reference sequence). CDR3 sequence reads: CSARVEVNYGYTF. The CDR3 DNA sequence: TGCAGTGCTAGAGTTGAGGTTAACTATGGCTACACCTTC.

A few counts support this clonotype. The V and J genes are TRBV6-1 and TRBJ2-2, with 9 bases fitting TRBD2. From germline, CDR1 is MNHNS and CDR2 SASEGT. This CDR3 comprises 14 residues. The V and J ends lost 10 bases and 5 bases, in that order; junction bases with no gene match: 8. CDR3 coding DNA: TGTGCCACCCGACTAGCGGAGGCTACCGGGGAGCTGTTTTTT. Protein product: CATRLAEATGELFF.